This is a list of T cell receptor beta chains from one sample in a study of OX40 agonist ivuxolimab in advanced cancers. TCRdb's table, derived via immunoSEQ multiplex PCR, lists solely in-frame clones and lacks some. This sample has about 13,000 clones, with approximately 84% found just once. The sample in question was CD4+ or CD8+ T cells sorted from blood, obtained in a trial of the OX40 agonist ivuxolimab. The receptors derive from an adult with an advanced solid tumor such as melanoma, head and neck, liver or kidney cancer. The conserved cysteine and the conserved F or W are not part of the CDR3 here. D genes are given only for firm matches.

TRBJ2-1	TRBD2	TRBV7-9	ASSLQRGNNEQF
TRBJ2-1	NA	TRBV30	AWSGTGNEQF
TRBJ2-1	TRBD2	TRBV5-1	ASSLVGLAGRSYNEQF
TRBJ2-3	NA	TRBV5-5	ASSSNPQVDTQY
TRBJ2-5	NA	TRBV11-3	ASSLDLGGVETQY
TRBJ2-7	TRBD1	TRBV13	ASSLVGGQGHEQY
TRBJ1-6	TRBD1	TRBV2	ASSSERTGKISSYNSPLH
TRBJ1-2	NA	TRBV7-9	ASSAWDTGYT
TRBJ2-7	TRBD2	TRBV15	ATSRGLAEYEQY
TRBJ1-1	NA	TRBV7-2	ASSPVGLNTEAF
TRBJ1-5	TRBD1	TRBV5-6	ASSLGQGYQH
TRBJ1-2	TRBD1	TRBV25-1	ASSEVGEGADYGYT
TRBJ2-1	NA	TRBV11-1	ASSPGAGGFSRYDEQF
TRBJ1-5	NA	TRBV5-4	ASSKGGGRVNQPQH
TRBJ2-5	TRBD2	TRBV11-2	ASSSVLAGDETQY
TRBJ2-7	TRBD2	TRBV23-1	ASSQNSGGKSSYEQY
TRBJ1-5	TRBD1	TRBV7-8	ASSLGTGRPGQPQH
TRBJ2-3	NA	TRBV9	ASSVEASRDTQY
TRBJ1-1	NA	TRBV9	ASSAQDTEAF
TRBJ1-1	NA	TRBV11-3	ASSLRGTNTEAF
TRBJ2-3	TRBD2	TRBV27	ASPGASGVDTQY
TRBJ2-7	NA	TRBV28	ASSFAGEQY
TRBJ2-2	NA	TRBV10-3	ANRGPNTGELF
TRBJ2-1	NA	TRBV4-1	ASSHFEGLYNEQF
TRBJ1-1	TRBD1	TRBV7-9	ASSQGTVDEAF
TRBJ2-7	NA	TRBV11-2	ASSLGGREQY
TRBJ2-7	NA	TRBV14	ASSQEGNGPPPYEQY
TRBJ2-1	NA	TRBV20-1	SVEFYNEQF
TRBJ2-7	TRBD2	TRBV7-8	ASSLDGRTYEQY
TRBJ1-1	NA	TRBV7-8	ASSLAEGANTEAF
TRBJ2-7	TRBD1	TRBV5-1	ASSYTTGGSYEQY
TRBJ2-1	NA	TRBV5-1	ASSSSGTNYNEQF
TRBJ2-7	NA	TRBV9	ASSVHDRPYEQY
TRBJ2-1	TRBD1	TRBV2	ASSRTGQGRYNEQF
TRBJ1-5	NA	TRBV19	ASTRRGQRVNQPQH
TRBJ1-5	NA	TRBV11-2	ASSLGPGGVDNQPQH
TRBJ2-5	TRBD1	TRBV13	ASSDRDRAQETQY
TRBJ2-3	NA	TRBV27	ASSPTTEDTQY
TRBJ1-3	NA	TRBV7-8	ASSLVVGDVPY
TRBJ2-3	TRBD2	TRBV7-3	ASSYGLAGGFTDTQY
TRBJ2-5	NA	TRBV5-1	ASSLASRSTQY
TRBJ2-7	NA	TRBV9	ASSVDGLRKEQY
TRBJ2-7	TRBD2	TRBV7-9	ASSSSTSREPYEQY
TRBJ1-2	NA	TRBV11-2	ASSPKAGGGYGYT
TRBJ2-4	NA	TRBV14	ASSPGGQQKAKNIQY
TRBJ2-1	TRBD2	TRBV11-2	ASSSTGLGINEQF
TRBJ2-3	NA	TRBV11-2	ASSLRVDTQY
TRBJ2-7	TRBD2	TRBV13	ASSLRLAGRYEQY
TRBJ2-5	NA	TRBV28	ASSLGAGHLETQY
TRBJ2-7	NA	TRBV28	ASSLQGYSYEQY
TRBJ1-1	TRBD1	TRBV27	ASSTGTGVTEAF
TRBJ2-7	NA	TRBV2	ATAQGAYEQY
TRBJ1-5	TRBD1	TRBV5-1	ASSSHPGTGELYQPQH
TRBJ2-7	NA	TRBV30	AWQTAGLPYEQY
TRBJ2-3	NA	TRBV9	ASSVSHADTQY